This T cell receptor (beta chain) came from a study of blood T cell repertoires in COVID-19. About the study: Both acute and convalescent COVID-19 samples were obtained from the United States, Italy and Spain. T cells, B-cell-depleted T cells, or PBMCs supplied cDNA or gDNA.

Germline CDR1 and CDR2: LNHDA and SQIVND (reference sequence). The CDR3 length is 14 residues. With 3 bases clipped from V and 8 bases from J, the junction kept 6 bases outside the gene matches. Per the authors' pipeline: Estimates of nucleated cell counts were drawn from the amplification of reference gene primers. TCRdb keeps only in-frame clones here, not all; method: immunoSEQ multiplex PCR. V and J calls and clone size are those listed in that table; D and trimming were worked out from the DNA. This repertoire shows 28,000 or so clones, approximately 87% found once; its top ten account for roughly 7.2%.

The clonotype originates from a human donor in a cohort sampled during active COVID-19. V usage is TRBV19 and J usage is TRBJ1-2; 10 positions agree with TRBD1. The sample comprised peripheral blood. The DNA for the CDR3 is TGTGCCAGTAGTATGACCGGGACAGGGGAAGGCTACACCTTC. It translates to CASSMTGTGEGYTF.